This note documents a single T cell receptor beta chain sequence. What it binds is not known. Generated by immunoSEQ multiplex PCR, the TCRdb table keeps only in-frame clones and is missing some. The sample has about 140,000 clones, about 93% seen once; the top ten hold 1.5% to 1.7%. The sample belongs to a study of CD4+ T cells in melanoma. Study results and caveats: A reported correlation linked neoantigen-specific CD4+ T cells to CD8+, macrophage and B cell function. Reportedly, melanoma neoantigen-specific CD4+ T cells showed varied differentiation states.

CDR1 and CDR2 (germline): SGHVS, FQNEAQ. CDR3 length: 14 residues. Deletions cut 6 bases from V and 4 bases from J, with 13 bases between. The sequence derives from a human donor with melanoma. The chain is built from TRBV7-8 and TRBJ1-3; D is unclear. In nucleotides, the CDR3 is TGTGCCAGCAGTTCCTCGGTTAGCGGAAACACCATATATTTT. Translating it yields CASSSSVSGNTIYF. Supplemented by reference TRBV7-8 and TRBJ1-3, the full variable domain reads GAGVSQSPRYKVAKRGQDVALRCDPISGHVSLFWYQQALGQGPEFLTYFQNEAQLDKSGLPSDRFFAERPEGSVSTLKIQRTQQEDSAVYLCASSSSVSGNTIYFGEGSWLTVV.